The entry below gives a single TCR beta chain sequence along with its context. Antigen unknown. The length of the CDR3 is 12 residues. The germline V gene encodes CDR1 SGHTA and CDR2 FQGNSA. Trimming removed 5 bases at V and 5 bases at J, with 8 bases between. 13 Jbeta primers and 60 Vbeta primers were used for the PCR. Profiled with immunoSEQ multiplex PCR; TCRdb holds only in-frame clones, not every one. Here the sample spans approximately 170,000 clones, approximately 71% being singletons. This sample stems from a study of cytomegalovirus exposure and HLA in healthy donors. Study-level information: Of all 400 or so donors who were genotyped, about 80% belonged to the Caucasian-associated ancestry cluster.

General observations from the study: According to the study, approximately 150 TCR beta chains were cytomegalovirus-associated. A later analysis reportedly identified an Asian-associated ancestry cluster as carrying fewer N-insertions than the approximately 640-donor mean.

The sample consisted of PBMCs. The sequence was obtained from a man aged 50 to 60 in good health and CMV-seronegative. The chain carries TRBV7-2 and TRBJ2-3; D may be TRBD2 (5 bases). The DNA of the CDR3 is TGTGCCAGCAGCCCGGGAAGAGATACGCAGTATTTT. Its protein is CASSPGRDTQYF.